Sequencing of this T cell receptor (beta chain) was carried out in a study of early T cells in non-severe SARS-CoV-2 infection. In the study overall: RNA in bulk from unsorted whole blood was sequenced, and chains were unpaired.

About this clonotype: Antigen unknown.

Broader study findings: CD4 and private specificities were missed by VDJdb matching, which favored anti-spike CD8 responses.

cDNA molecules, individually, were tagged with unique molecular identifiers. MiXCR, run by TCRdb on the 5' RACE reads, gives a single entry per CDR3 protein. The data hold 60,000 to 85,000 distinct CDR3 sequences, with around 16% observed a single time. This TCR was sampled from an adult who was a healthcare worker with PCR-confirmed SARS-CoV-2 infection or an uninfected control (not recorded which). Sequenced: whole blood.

CDR3 in DNA: TGTGCCAGCAGTGACTCGTGGGGCCCCATCGGGGAGCTGTTTTTT. Translation gives CASSDSWGPIGELFF. The chain recombines TRBV6-4 with TRBJ2-2, with D tentatively TRBD1 (5 bases). The ends were cut back, 0 bases at V and 7 bases at J, with 12 bases in the middle. Germline CDR1 MRHNA, CDR2 SNTAGT. CDR3 length: 15 residues.